Below are 11 T cell receptor beta chains sequenced from a single sample in a study of Graves' ophthalmopathy and Graves' hyperthyroidism. Transcripts of RNA were the source for amplifying TCR beta CDR3 regions. First-round RT-PCR with HTBI primers preceded a second-round multiplex PCR. One entry per CDR3 protein, called by TCRdb with MiXCR from the multiplex PCR reads. The data show about 740,000 distinct CDR3 sequences, with around 40% seen just once and around 40% held by the top ten. Sequenced sample: peripheral blood. All receptors derive from an adult man with Graves' ophthalmopathy.

This rearrangement joins TRBV19 to TRBJ1-5, with a weak D call TRBD1 (6 bases). Germline CDR1 LNHDA, CDR2 SQIVND (reference sequence). This CDR3 comprises 16 residues. Trimming cost V 7 bases and J 0 bases, with 16 bases left between them. In nucleotides, the CDR3 is TGTGCCAGTACCCCGGGACACGGGTATAGCAATCAGCCCCAGCATTTT. Its protein is CASTPGHGYSNQPQHF.

Turning to this clonotype: The junction does not match germline at one end; this may be a read error. The rearrangement links TRBV2 to TRBJ2-5; 10 bases fit TRBD2. The length of the CDR3 is 16 residues. Germline V lookup: CDR1 SNHLY, CDR2 FYNNEI. CDR3 amino acids: CAISESKAGGQETQYF. CDR3 in DNA: TGTGCCATCAGTGAGTCGAAAGCGGGAGGGCAAGAGACCCAGTACTTC.

This chain joins TRBV7-8 and TRBJ2-4, with a tentative D call TRBD1 (5 bases). The V gene's germline CDR1 is SGHVS and CDR2 FQNEAQ. The germline V and J ends were trimmed by 2 bases and 7 bases, with 12 bases remaining between them. There are 14 residues in the CDR3. The CDR3, as DNA: TGTGCCAGCAGCTTAATCGGGCAGGGCAACATTCAGTACTTC. It specifies CASSLIGQGNIQYF.

This rearrangement joins TRBV7-9 to TRBJ2-7, with D perhaps TRBD1 (5 bases). The CDR3 spans 15 residues. Trimming took 8 bases from V and 2 from J, leaving 19 bases between them. Looked up from germline, CDR1 is SEHNR and CDR2 is FQNEAQ (reference sequence). DNA of the CDR3: TGTGCCAGCCCCTTGGGGCAGGATCGCCCCTACGAGCAGTACTTC. Protein sequence: CASPLGQDRPYEQYF.

The chain has TRBV29-1 and TRBJ2-5, with D perhaps TRBD1 (6 bases). CDR1 SQVTM and CDR2 ANQGSEA come from the germline V gene. Trimming stripped 8 bases from V and 4 bases from J, with 11 bases between. The CDR3 has 11 residues. CDR3 sequence reads: CSSLGGETQYF. As DNA, the CDR3 is TGCAGCAGTTTAGGGGGAGAGACCCAGTACTTC.

The rearrangement links TRBV29-1 to TRBJ2-5; TRBD2 is a possible D gene (5 bases). CDR1 SQVTM and CDR2 ANQGSEA come from the germline V gene. This CDR3 spans 12 amino acids. V was pared by 3 bases and J by 7 bases, with 12 bases between. CDR3 protein: CSVDPLRATQYF. The CDR3 nucleotides read TGCAGCGTTGACCCGTTGAGGGCGACCCAGTACTTC.

The V gene is TRBV15, the J gene TRBJ1-4; TRBD1 matches at 9 bases. Trimming took 10 bases from V and 2 from J; bases not matched to a gene: 11. There are 16 residues in the CDR3. Germline lookup yields CDR1 LNHNV and CDR2 YYDKDF (reference sequence). In DNA, the CDR3 is TGTGCCAACCCGCCGGGACAGGGTTCGACTAATGAAAAACTGTTTTTT. Its translation is CANPPGQGSTNEKLFF.

The sample holds a few counts of this clonotype. The junction shows a germline mismatch at one end, possibly a read error. J is TRBJ1-5 and V is TRBV7-9, with D possibly being TRBD1 (6 bases). CDR1 is SEHNR, CDR2 FQNEAQ, per germline (reference sequence). The CDR3 sequence is 15 residues long. The CDR3 loop is CVSSLGQNSNQPQHF. The CDR3 DNA follows: TGTGTCAGCAGCTTAGGACAGAATAGCAATCAGCCCCAGCATTTT.

This clonotype has ten or more counts. The chain combines TRBV7-2 with TRBJ2-7; D is ambiguous. The germline CDR1 and CDR2 sequences are SGHTA and FQGNSA. V was shortened by 5 bases and J by 5 bases, with 10 bases between the two germline ends. The CDR3 extends over 12 amino acids. CDR3 amino acids: CASSQQLNEQYF. CDR3 in DNA: TGTGCCAGCAGCCAGCAACTTAACGAGCAGTACTTC. The whole variable domain, remainder taken from reference TRBV7-2 and TRBJ2-7, is GAGVSQSPSNKVTEKGKDVELRCDPISGHTALYWYRQSLGQGLEFLIYFQGNSAPDKSGLPSDRFSAERTGGSVSTLTIQRTQQEDSAVYLCASSQQLNEQYFGPGTRLTVT.

This clonotype was detected only a few times. J is TRBJ2-7 and V is TRBV19; no reliable D call. With 5 bases removed from V and 1 base from J, the gap between germline ends came to 9 bases. This CDR3 contains 13 residues. Germline CDR1 and CDR2: LNHDA and SQIVND (reference sequence). CDR3 coding DNA: TGTGCCAGTAGTGCCGACACATCCTACGAGCAGTACTTC. It is translated as CASSADTSYEQYF.

In its sample, this clonotype was seen many times. The chain is built from TRBV29-1 and TRBJ2-7; 10 bases are shared with TRBD2. The V segment lost 6 bases and the J segment 1 base; nucleotides outside the gene matches: 3. CDR1 is SQVTM, CDR2 ANQGSEA, per germline. The CDR3 consists of 13 residues. In nucleotides, the CDR3 is TGCAGCGTCAGAGCGGGAGGGTCCTACGAGCAGTACTTC. Translating gives CSVRAGGSYEQYF.